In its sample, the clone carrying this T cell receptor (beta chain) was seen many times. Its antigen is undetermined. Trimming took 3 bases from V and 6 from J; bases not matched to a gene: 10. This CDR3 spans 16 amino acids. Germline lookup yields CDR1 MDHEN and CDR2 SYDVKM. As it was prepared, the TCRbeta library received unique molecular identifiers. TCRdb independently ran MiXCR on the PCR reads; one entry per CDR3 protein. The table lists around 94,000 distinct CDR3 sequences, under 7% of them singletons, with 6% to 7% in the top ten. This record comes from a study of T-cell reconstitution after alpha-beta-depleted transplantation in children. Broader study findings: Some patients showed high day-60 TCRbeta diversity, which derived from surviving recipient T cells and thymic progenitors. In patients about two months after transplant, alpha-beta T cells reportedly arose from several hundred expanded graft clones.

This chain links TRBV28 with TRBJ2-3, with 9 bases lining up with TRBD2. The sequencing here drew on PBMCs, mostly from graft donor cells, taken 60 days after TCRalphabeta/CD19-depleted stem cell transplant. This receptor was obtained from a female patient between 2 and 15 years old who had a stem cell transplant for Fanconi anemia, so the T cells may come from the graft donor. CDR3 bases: TGTGCCAGCAGTTTTATCGGGCGGGAGGGCCGGGATACGCAGTATTTT. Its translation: CASSFIGREGRDTQYF.